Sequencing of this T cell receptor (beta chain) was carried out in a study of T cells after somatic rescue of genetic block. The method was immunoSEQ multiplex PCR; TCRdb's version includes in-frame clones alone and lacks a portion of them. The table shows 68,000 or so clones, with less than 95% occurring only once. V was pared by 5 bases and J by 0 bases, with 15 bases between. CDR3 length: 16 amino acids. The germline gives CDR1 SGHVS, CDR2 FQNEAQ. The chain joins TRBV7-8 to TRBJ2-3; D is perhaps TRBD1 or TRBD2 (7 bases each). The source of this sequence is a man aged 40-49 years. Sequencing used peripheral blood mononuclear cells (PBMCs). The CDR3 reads CASSPRGGYSTDTQYF. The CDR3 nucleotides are TGTGCCAGCAGCCCCAGGGGGGGGTATAGCACAGATACGCAGTATTTT. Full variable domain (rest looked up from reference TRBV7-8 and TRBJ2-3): GAGVSQSPRYKVAKRGQDVALRCDPISGHVSLFWYQQALGQGPEFLTYFQNEAQLDKSGLPSDRFFAERPEGSVSTLKIQRTQQEDSAVYLCASSPRGGYSTDTQYFGPGTRLTVL.